The next 3 T cell receptor beta chains were all read from a single sample in a study of shared T cell receptors in the human thymus. Using immunoSEQ multiplex PCR, the repertoire was profiled, and TCRdb retains in-frame clones only, with some absent. Here the sample spans some 700,000 clones, roughly 90% being singletons. This same sample was also part of a study on human thymus T cells.

Sequenced input: thymocytes. These receptors all stem from a boy less than two years old with a congenital heart defect.

The chain recombines TRBV19 with TRBJ1-5, with D perhaps TRBD1 (5 bases). The CDR3 covers 14 residues. The V gene's germline CDR1 is LNHDA and CDR2 SQIVND (reference sequence). Trimming removed 1 base from V and 5 bases from J, with 9 bases in between. CDR3 in amino acids: CASSIVGGYQPQHF. The CDR3 DNA follows: TGTGCCAGTAGTATAGTCGGGGGGTATCAGCCCCAGCATTTT.

The chain uses TRBV27 and TRBJ2-7; 8 bases agree with TRBD2. The CDR3 spans 17 residues. Germline CDR1 is MNHEY and CDR2 is SMNVEV (reference sequence). Losses at the gene ends were 5 bases for V and 4 bases for J; bases not matched to a gene: 16. CDR3 in amino acids: CASSPKTIAGPQYEQYF. The CDR3 DNA follows: TGTGCCAGCAGTCCAAAAACCATAGCGGGACCTCAGTACGAGCAGTACTTC.

The chain recombines TRBV13 with TRBJ1-1; TRBD1 aligns across 9 bases. The CDR3 runs to 16 residues. Germline loops: CDR1 PRHDT, CDR2 FYEKMQ (reference sequence). V shed 5 bases, J shed 3 bases, and the junction held 10 bases outside the gene matches. The CDR3 coding sequence is TGTGCCAGCAGCGACGCTACAGGGGGCGAACACACTGAAGCTTTCTTT. This sequence encodes CASSDATGGEHTEAFF. Looking up the rest from reference TRBV13 and TRBJ1-1 gives the full variable domain: AAGVIQSPRHLIKEKRETATLKCYPIPRHDTVYWYQQGPGQDPQFLISFYEKMQSDKGSIPDRFSAQQFSDYHSELNMSSLELGDSALYFCASSDATGGEHTEAFFGQGTRLTVV.